This T cell receptor beta chain was obtained from a study of T cells in Graves' hyperthyroidism and ophthalmopathy. V was clipped by 1 base and J by 0 bases, with 19 bases between them. Germline V gives CDR1 MNHNS, CDR2 SASEGT. CDR3 size: 19 residues. RNA transcripts served as the template for amplifying TCR beta CDR3 regions. First-round RT-PCR with HTBI primers amplified the TCR CDR3 region. Using its own MiXCR run on the multiplex PCR reads, TCRdb lists one record per CDR3 protein. The sample holds about 98,000 distinct CDR3 sequences; roughly 40% are singletons and the top ten take roughly 10%. Stability of Graves' hyperthyroidism was defined as absent ophthalmopathy progression within 18 months. This clonotype has a count of ten or more.

This clonotype was sampled from a young woman with Graves' hyperthyroidism. This chain connects TRBV6-1 to TRBJ1-3, with unresolved D. Sequences were obtained from peripheral blood or thyroid tissue (not recorded which). The CDR3 region is CASSEGTLRRRLSGNTIYF. Here the CDR3 DNA reads TGTGCCAGCAGTGAAGGGACTCTCCGCCGTCGACTCTCTGGAAACACCATATATTTT.